The rows below give T cell receptor beta chains drawn from one sample of a study of blood T cell repertoires in COVID-19. Some clones are missing from TCRdb's copy, which holds only in-frame ones; the method was immunoSEQ multiplex PCR. This sample has about 130,000 clones, with 88% found just once. Sequencing input: peripheral blood. These receptors were taken from a man aged 45 to 65 with acute or convalescent COVID-19. The CDR3 runs from the conserved cysteine through the conserved F or W. A D gene is named only where the DNA matches it firmly. A clone size is listed for some rows: how often the clone was seen (once, few, many), or a class if it is expanded.

>TRBJ1-1|NA|TRBV3-1/TRBV3-2|NA
TGTGCCAGCAGCCGAGCGGGGCCCACTGAAGCTTTCTTT
CASSRAGPTEAFF
>TRBJ2-7|NA|TRBV7-2|NA
TGTGCCAGCAGCTTGGCGGGTCGAACCGCCTACGAGCAGTACTTC
CASSLAGRTAYEQYF
>TRBJ1-1|NA|TRBV2|NA
TGTGCCAGCAGTGAGGCGGCAGGGTCACACACTGAAGCTTTCTTT
CASSEAAGSHTEAFF
>TRBJ1-2|NA|TRBV19|NA
TGTGCCAGTAGTGGTGACAGGCTGGGGTTAGGCTACACCTTC
CASSGDRLGLGYTF
>TRBJ1-2|NA|TRBV6-1|NA
TGTGCCAGCACCGCGGACAGTCCTCGGAACTATGGCTACACCTTC
CASTADSPRNYGYTF
>TRBJ1-1|NA|TRBV11-3|NA
TGTGCCAGCAGCTTAGATACAGGGAAAGCTTTCTTT
CASSLDTGKAFF
>TRBJ1-2|NA|TRBV3-1/TRBV3-2|NA
TGTGCCAGCAGCCTCCCCCTGGGGCAGGGTAATGGCTACACCTTC
CASSLPLGQGNGYTF
>TRBJ1-1|NA|TRBV5-6|NA
TGTGCCAGCAGCTCCTCCACCCGAGGGATGGTGTCGGCTGAAGCTTTCTTT
CASSSSTRGMVSAEAFF
>TRBJ1-2|TRBD1|TRBV19|NA
TGTGCCAGTAGTGCGCGGGACAGGGTTTGGAATGGCTACACCTTC
CASSARDRVWNGYTF
>TRBJ2-7|TRBD1|TRBV5-1|NA
TGCGCCAGCGGACAGGGTTTAAGGGTTGTATTCGACGAGCAGTACTTC
CASGQGLRVVFDEQYF
>TRBJ1-5|NA|TRBV23-1|NA
TGCGCCAGCAGTCAACCTATCACAGACCCTAGCAATCAGCCCCAGCATTTT
CASSQPITDPSNQPQHF
>TRBJ2-1|NA|TRBV28|NA
TGTGCCAGCGGGAGAAGCTACAATGAGCAGTTCTTC
CASGRSYNEQFF
>TRBJ1-5|TRBD1|TRBV5-8|NA
TGTGCCAGCAGCGGGCGGACAGGGAGGCAGCCCCAGCATTTT
CASSGRTGRQPQHF
>TRBJ2-2|NA|TRBV18|NA
TGTGCCAGCTCACGTCAGAAAACCGGGGAGCTGTTTTTT
CASSRQKTGELFF
>TRBJ1-5|NA|TRBV6-2/TRBV6-3|NA
TGTGCCAGCAGTTACTCGTATGGAGTCGGCAATCAGCCCCAGCATTTT
CASSYSYGVGNQPQHF
>TRBJ2-5|NA|TRBV2|once
TGTGCCAGCAGTGATCCAGGGGTCATCCCGGGGACCCAGTACTTC
CASSDPGVIPGTQYF
>TRBJ1-2|TRBD1|TRBV10-3|NA
TGTGCCATCAGTGAGTCGGGACAGGGGGCTTACTATGGCTACACCTTC
CAISESGQGAYYGYTF
>TRBJ1-2|NA|TRBV2|NA
TGTGCCAGCAGTCAAGGTCGTTCGTCTAACTATGGCTACACCTTC
CASSQGRSSNYGYTF
>TRBJ1-4|NA|TRBV18|NA
TGTGCCAGCTCACCCCCGGGACACAAAAATGAAAAACTGTTTTTT
CASSPPGHKNEKLFF
>TRBJ2-3|NA|TRBV3-1/TRBV3-2|few
TGTGCCAGCAGCCAAGCGGGAACCACAGATACGCAGTATTTT
CASSQAGTTDTQYF
>TRBJ2-7|NA|TRBV11-3|once
TGTGCCAGCAGCTTAGAAGGGGGCTACGAGCAGTACTTC
CASSLEGGYEQYF
>TRBJ2-5|TRBD1|TRBV7-6|NA
TGTGCCAGCAGCCTCGACAGTGGGACAGGAGGAGAGACCCAGTACTTC
CASSLDSGTGGETQYF
>TRBJ1-1|TRBD1|TRBV5-1|NA
TGCGCCAGCAGCTTTAGGGGGCAGGAAAACACTGAAGCTTTCTTT
CASSFRGQENTEAFF
>TRBJ1-1|NA|TRBV4-2|NA
TGTGCCAGCAGCCAAGACAGGATTTTACACACTGAAGCTTTCTTT
CASSQDRILHTEAFF
>TRBJ2-7|NA|TRBV6-5|NA
TGTGCCGTTTTATCAGGGACCTACGAGCAGTACTTC
CAVLSGTYEQYF
>TRBJ2-1|TRBD1|TRBV18|NA
TGTGCCAGCTCACCCCGGGACAGGGGGCGACTTACTAGCGGCCCTGGATCCAATGAGCAGTTCTTC
CASSPRDRGRLTSGPGSNEQFF
>TRBJ2-2|TRBD2|TRBV3-1/TRBV3-2|NA
TGTGCCAGCAGCCAAGATCTTGGTGCTAGCGGGGGCTTCGGGGAGCTGTTTTTT
CASSQDLGASGGFGELFF
>TRBJ2-7|NA|TRBV7-9|NA
TGTGCCAGCAGATCAGGGATCTACGAGCAGTACTTC
CASRSGIYEQYF
>TRBJ1-1|NA|TRBV7-9|NA
TGTGCCAGCAGCTCCCAGGGGTGGGGGAACGTGCAAGCTTTCTTT
CASSSQGWGNVQAFF
>TRBJ1-6|NA|TRBV11-2|NA
TGTGCCAGCAGCCTCCGACAGAGCTCCTATAATTCACCCCTCCACTTT
CASSLRQSSYNSPLHF
>TRBJ1-5|NA|TRBV19|NA
TGTGCCAGTAGTATTGCAGGGCATAGCAATCAGCCCCAGCATTTT
CASSIAGHSNQPQHF
>TRBJ2-7|TRBD1|TRBV2|NA
TGTGCCAGCGTTACCGGGACAGGGATCTCCTACGAGCAGTACTTC
CASVTGTGISYEQYF
>TRBJ2-2|TRBD1|TRBV5-1|once
TGCGCCAGCTTCCACGGGACAGGGGACACCGGGGAGCTGTTTTTT
CASFHGTGDTGELFF
>TRBJ1-1|NA|TRBV9|NA
TGTGCCAGCAGCGGATTCCGGGAGGGGACTGAAGCTTTCTTT
CASSGFREGTEAFF
>TRBJ2-2|TRBD1|TRBV24-1|NA
TGTGCCACCAGTGCAAGGGGGCGCAAATTGGGCACCGGGGAGCTGTTTTTT
CATSARGRKLGTGELFF
>TRBJ2-1|TRBD2|TRBV11-2|NA
TGTGCCAGCAGTCTACTCGGGGGGGCCCTGCGCAATGAGCAGTTCTTC
CASSLLGGALRNEQFF
>TRBJ2-7|TRBD1|TRBV12-3/TRBV12-4|NA
TGTGCCAGCAGCCGACAGGGGCCCTACGAGCAGTACTTC
CASSRQGPYEQYF
>TRBJ2-7|NA|TRBV5-1|NA
TGCGCCAGCAGGAACCAGGGCTCCTACGAGCAGTACTTC
CASRNQGSYEQYF
>TRBJ1-6|TRBD1|TRBV7-2|NA
TGTGCCAGCAGCTTCCTGATGGCAGGGGGTAATTCACCCCTCCACTTT
CASSFLMAGGNSPLHF
>TRBJ1-5|NA|TRBV6-6|NA
TGTGCCAGCATAGTGGACTGGAATCAGCCCCAGCATTTT
CASIVDWNQPQHF
>TRBJ1-1|NA|TRBV7-3|NA
TGTGCCAGCAGCTTAACGGACCGGGTAGCGGACACTGAAGCTTTCTTT
CASSLTDRVADTEAFF
>TRBJ2-7|TRBD1|TRBV4-1|NA
TGCGCCAGCAGCCCCGGGACAGACGTAACCTACGAGCAGTACTTC
CASSPGTDVTYEQYF
>TRBJ2-1|TRBD2|TRBV9|once
TGTGCCAGCAGCGTTTCCTCGCGGGGGGCCTCCAATGAGCAGTTCTTC
CASSVSSRGASNEQFF
>TRBJ1-4|TRBD1|TRBV27|NA
TGTGCCAGCAGTTCCCTCGGGACAGGGGGCACAAAACTGTTTTTT
CASSSLGTGGTKLFF
>TRBJ1-1|NA|TRBV25-1|NA
TGTGCCAGCAGTGAGTCCATGTATGCGACTGAAGCTTTCTTT
CASSESMYATEAFF
>TRBJ1-1|TRBD1|TRBV2|NA
TGTGCCAGCAGGGGGACAGCGAACACTGAAGCTTTCTTT
CASRGTANTEAFF
>TRBJ1-5|NA|TRBV2|NA
TGTGCCAGCAGTGCACAGTTCGCAAATCAGCCCCAGCATTTT
CASSAQFANQPQHF
>TRBJ2-7|TRBD2|TRBV5-1|NA
TGCGCCAGCAGTATAGCGGGGATCTCCTACGAGCAGTACTTC
CASSIAGISYEQYF
>TRBJ1-2|NA|TRBV27|NA
TGTGCCAGCAGCCCACCTCTGGGAGGCCGGGCCTATGGCTACACCTTC
CASSPPLGGRAYGYTF
>TRBJ1-2|NA|TRBV5-1|few
TGCGCCAGCAGCTTGGTTTCGGGAAAATATCACTATGGCTACACCTTC
CASSLVSGKYHYGYTF
>TRBJ2-5|TRBD1|TRBV5-1|NA
TGCGCCAGCAGTATAAGACAGGGACGCGAGACCCAGTACTTC
CASSIRQGRETQYF
>TRBJ1-2|NA|TRBV6-6|NA
TGTGCCAGCAGTTCTCCTCGAGTGGAGGATGTCTACACCTTC
CASSSPRVEDVYTF
>TRBJ2-1|NA|TRBV6-5|once
TGTGCCAGCAAGGGGGGGGACTACAATGAGCAGTTCTTC
CASKGGDYNEQFF
>TRBJ2-7|NA|TRBV7-9|NA
TGTGCCAGCAGCCCGAGCTCCTACGAGCAGTACTTC
CASSPSSYEQYF